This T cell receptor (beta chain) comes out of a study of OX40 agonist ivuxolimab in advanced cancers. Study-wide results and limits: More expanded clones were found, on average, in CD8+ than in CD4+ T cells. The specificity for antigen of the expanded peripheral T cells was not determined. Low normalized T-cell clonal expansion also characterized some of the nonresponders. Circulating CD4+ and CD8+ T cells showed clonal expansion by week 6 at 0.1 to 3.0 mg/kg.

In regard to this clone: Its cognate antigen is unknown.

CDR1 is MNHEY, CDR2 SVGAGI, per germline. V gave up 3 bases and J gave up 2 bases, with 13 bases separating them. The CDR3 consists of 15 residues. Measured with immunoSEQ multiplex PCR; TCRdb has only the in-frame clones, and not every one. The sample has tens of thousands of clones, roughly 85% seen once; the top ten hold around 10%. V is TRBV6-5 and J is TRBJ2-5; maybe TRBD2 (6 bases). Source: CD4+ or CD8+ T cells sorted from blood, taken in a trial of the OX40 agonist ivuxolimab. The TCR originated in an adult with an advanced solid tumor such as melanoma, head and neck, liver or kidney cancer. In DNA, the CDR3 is TGTGCCAGCAGTTATGTAGCGGCAGCTCAAGAGACCCAGTACTTC. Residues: CASSYVAAAQETQYF.